This note documents a single T cell receptor (beta chain) sequence. Antigen specificity is unknown. The sample is drawn from a study of T cell responses to AZD1222 COVID-19 vaccine. The CDR3 extends over 12 amino acids. Germline CDR1 and CDR2: LGHDT and YNNKEL (reference sequence). V lost 3 bases, J lost 12 bases, and 14 bases lay in between. Assay used: immunoSEQ multiplex PCR; TCRdb lists only in-frame clones, some missing. The sample carries about 200,000 clones, approximately 94% recorded once. Study results and limitations: Spike-wide coverage was observed for vaccine-associated CD4 TCRs, with dominant responses at 160-218 and 743-854.

The sample consisted of peripheral blood, taken 28 days after the second dose of the MenACWY control vaccine. The TCR sequence derives from an adult who received the MenACWY meningococcal vaccine as a control. The rearrangement joins TRBV3-1 (or the pseudogene TRBV3-2) to TRBJ1-2; D perhaps matches TRBD1 (5 bases). Written as DNA, the CDR3 is TGTGCCAGCAGCCATTCAGGGTTAAGAAACACCTTC. Translating it yields CASSHSGLRNTF.